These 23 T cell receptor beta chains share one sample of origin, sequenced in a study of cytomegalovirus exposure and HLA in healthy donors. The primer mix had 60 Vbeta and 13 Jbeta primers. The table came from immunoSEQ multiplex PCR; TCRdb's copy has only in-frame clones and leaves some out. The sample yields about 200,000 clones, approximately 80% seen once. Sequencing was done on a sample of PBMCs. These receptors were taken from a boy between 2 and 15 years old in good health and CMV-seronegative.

In nucleotides, the CDR3 is TGCAGCGTTCTAAGTCTAGCGGGAACCTTGTTATACAATGAGCAGTTCTTC. It translates to CSVLSLAGTLLYNEQFF. This chain links TRBV29-1 with TRBJ2-1, with 9 bases identical to TRBD2. From germline, CDR1 is SQVTM and CDR2 ANQGSEA. V lost 5 bases and J lost 4; bases outside the gene matches: 15. The CDR3 sequence is 17 residues long.

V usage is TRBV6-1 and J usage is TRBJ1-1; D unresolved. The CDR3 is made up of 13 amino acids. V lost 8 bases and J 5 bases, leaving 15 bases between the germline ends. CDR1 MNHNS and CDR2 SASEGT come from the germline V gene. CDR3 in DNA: TGTGCCAGCCCAGGCAGGCCGGGGACTGAAGCTTTCTTT. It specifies CASPGRPGTEAFF.

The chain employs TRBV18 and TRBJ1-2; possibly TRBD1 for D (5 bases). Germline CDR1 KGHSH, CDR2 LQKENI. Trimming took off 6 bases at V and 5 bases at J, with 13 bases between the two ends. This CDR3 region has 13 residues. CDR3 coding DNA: TGTGCCAGCTCTTCGACAGCCACGTATGGCTACACCTTC. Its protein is CASSSTATYGYTF.

The CDR3 here is CASSQERDRVSETQYF. In DNA, the CDR3 is TGTGCCAGCAGCCAAGAACGGGACAGGGTATCAGAGACCCAGTACTTC. V usage is TRBV14 and J usage is TRBJ2-5, with TRBD1 identical over 9 bases. The V segment lost 0 bases and the J segment 4 bases; nucleotides outside the gene matches: 6. Germline-derived CDR1 and CDR2 are SGHDN and FVKESK. This CDR3 comprises 16 residues.

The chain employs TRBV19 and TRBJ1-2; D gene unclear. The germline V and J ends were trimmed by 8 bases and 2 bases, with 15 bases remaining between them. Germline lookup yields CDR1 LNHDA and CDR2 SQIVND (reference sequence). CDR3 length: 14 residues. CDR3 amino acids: CASHPRRGNYGYTF. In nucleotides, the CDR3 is TGTGCCAGTCACCCCCGGCGAGGGAACTATGGCTACACCTTC.

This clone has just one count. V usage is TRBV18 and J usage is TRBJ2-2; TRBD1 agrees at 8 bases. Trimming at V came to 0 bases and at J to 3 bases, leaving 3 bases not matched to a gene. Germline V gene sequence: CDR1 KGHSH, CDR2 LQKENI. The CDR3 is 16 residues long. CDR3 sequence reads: CASSPPSGGYTGELFF. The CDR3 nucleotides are TGTGCCAGCTCACCACCCTCAGGGGGCTACACCGGGGAGCTGTTTTTT.

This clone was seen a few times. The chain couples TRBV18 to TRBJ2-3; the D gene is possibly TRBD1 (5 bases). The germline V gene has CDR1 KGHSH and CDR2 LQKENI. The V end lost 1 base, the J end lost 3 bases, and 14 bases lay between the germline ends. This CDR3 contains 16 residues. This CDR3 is CASSPLMGKGTDTQYF. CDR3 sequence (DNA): TGTGCCAGCTCACCACTCATGGGCAAGGGGACAGATACGCAGTATTTT.

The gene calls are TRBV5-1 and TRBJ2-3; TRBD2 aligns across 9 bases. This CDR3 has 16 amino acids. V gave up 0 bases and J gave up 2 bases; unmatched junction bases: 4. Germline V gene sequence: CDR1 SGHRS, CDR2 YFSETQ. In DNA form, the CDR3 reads TGCGCCAGCAGCTTGGGCCGACTAGCGGCCACAGATACGCAGTATTTT. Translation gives CASSLGRLAATDTQYF.

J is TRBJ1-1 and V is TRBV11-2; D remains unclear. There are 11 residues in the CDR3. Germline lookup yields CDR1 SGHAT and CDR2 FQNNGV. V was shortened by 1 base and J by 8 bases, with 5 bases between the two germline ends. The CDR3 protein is CASSLVREAFF. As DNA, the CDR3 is TGTGCCAGCAGCTTAGTCAGGGAAGCTTTCTTT.

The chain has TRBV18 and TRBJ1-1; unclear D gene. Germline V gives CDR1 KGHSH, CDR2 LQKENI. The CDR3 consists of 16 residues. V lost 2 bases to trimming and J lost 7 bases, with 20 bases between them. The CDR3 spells CASSPSRLGSSLEAFF. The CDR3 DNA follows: TGTGCCAGCTCACCATCCCGTCTTGGTAGTAGTCTTGAAGCTTTCTTT.

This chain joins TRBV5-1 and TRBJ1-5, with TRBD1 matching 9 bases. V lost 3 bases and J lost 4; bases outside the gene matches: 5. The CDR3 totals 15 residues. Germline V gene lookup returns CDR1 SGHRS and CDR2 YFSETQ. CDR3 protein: CASSSSGTGNQPQHF. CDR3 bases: TGCGCCAGCAGCTCCTCCGGGACAGGGAATCAGCCCCAGCATTTT. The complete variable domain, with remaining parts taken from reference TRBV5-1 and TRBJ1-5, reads KAGVTQTPRYLIKTRGQQVTLSCSPISGHRSVSWYQQTPGQGLQFLFEYFSETQRNKGNFPGRFSGRQFSNSRSEMNVSTLELGDSALYLCASSSSGTGNQPQHFGDGTRLSIL.

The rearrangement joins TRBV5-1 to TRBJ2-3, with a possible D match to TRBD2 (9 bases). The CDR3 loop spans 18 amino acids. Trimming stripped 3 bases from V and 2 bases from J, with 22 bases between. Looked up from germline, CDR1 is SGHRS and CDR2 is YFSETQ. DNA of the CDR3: TGCGCCAGCAGCTGGGCAGGGGGCGGGGGGGCCGACACAGATACGCAGTATTTT. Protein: CASSWAGGGGADTDTQYF.

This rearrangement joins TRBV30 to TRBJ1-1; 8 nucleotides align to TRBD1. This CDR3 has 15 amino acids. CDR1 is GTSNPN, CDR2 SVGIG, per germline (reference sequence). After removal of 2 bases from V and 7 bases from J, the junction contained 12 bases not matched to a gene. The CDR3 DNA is TGTGCCTGGAGTCCGCCGGAGGAGGACAGGGATGAAGCTTTCTTT. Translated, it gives CAWSPPEEDRDEAFF.

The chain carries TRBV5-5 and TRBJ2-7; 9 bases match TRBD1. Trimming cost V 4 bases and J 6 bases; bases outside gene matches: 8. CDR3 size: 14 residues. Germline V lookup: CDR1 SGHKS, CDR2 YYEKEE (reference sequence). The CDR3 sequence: CASSPTRQGGEQYF. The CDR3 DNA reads TGTGCCAGCAGCCCTACAAGACAGGGGGGCGAGCAGTACTTC. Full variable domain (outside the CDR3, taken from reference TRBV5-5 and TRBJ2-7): DAGVTQSPTHLIKTRGQQVTLRCSPISGHKSVSWYQQVLGQGPQFIFQYYEKEERGRGNFPDRFSARQFPNYSSELNVNALLLGDSALYLCASSPTRQGGEQYFGPGTRLTVT.

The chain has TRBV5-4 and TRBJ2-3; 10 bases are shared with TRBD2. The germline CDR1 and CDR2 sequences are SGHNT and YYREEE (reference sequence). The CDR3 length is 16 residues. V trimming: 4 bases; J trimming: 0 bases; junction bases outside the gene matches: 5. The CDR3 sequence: CASSAGTSASTDTQYF. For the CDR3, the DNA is TGTGCCAGCAGCGCGGGGACTAGCGCGAGCACAGATACGCAGTATTTT.

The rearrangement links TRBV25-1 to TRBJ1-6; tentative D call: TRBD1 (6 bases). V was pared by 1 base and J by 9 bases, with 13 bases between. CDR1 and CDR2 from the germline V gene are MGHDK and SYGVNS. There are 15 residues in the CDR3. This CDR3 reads CASSESPGVGSPLHF. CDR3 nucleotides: TGTGCCAGCAGTGAATCCCCAGGGGTAGGTTCACCCCTCCACTTT.

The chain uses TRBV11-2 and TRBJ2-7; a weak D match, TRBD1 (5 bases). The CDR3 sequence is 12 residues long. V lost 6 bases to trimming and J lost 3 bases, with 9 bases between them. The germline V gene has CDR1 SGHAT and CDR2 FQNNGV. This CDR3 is CASSSDSYEQYF. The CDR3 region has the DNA TGTGCCAGCAGTTCAGACAGCTACGAGCAGTACTTC.

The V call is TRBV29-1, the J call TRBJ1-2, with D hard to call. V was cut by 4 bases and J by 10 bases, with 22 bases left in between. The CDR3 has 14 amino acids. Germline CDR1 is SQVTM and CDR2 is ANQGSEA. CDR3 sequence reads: CSVGSLGDQVAYTF. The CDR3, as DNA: TGCAGCGTTGGGTCCCTCGGGGATCAGGTTGCCTACACCTTC.

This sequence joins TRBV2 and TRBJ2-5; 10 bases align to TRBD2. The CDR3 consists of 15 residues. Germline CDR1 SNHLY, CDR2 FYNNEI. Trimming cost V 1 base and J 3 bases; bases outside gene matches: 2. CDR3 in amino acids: CASSEGLAGEETQYF. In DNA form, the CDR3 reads TGTGCCAGCAGTGAAGGCCTAGCGGGGGAAGAGACCCAGTACTTC.

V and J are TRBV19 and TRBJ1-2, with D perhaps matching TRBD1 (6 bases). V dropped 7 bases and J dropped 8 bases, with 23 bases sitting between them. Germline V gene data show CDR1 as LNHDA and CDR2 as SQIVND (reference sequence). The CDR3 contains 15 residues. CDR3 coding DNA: TGTGCCAGTACCGGACAACATGCAGGGGCATCCGGCTACACCTTC. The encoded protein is CASTGQHAGASGYTF.

CDR3 amino acids: CASSTLAGAYEQYF. CDR3 coding DNA: TGTGCCAGCAGTACACTAGCGGGAGCCTACGAGCAGTACTTC. The chain joins TRBV6-5 to TRBJ2-7; TRBD2 matches at 11 bases. The ends lost 5 bases at V and 2 bases at J; junction bases unmatched: 2. The CDR3 has 14 residues. Germline V lookup: CDR1 MNHEY, CDR2 SVGAGI.

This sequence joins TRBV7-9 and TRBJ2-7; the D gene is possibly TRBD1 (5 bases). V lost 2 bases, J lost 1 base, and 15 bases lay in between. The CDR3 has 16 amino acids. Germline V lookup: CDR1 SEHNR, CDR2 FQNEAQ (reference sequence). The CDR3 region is CASSLWSVRASYEQYF. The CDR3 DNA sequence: TGTGCCAGCAGCTTATGGTCTGTCAGGGCATCCTACGAGCAGTACTTC.

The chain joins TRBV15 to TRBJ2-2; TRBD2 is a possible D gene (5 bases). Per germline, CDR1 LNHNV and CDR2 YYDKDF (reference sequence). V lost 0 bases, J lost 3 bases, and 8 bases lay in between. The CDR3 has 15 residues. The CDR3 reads CATSREGGYTGELFF. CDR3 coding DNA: TGTGCCACCAGCAGAGAAGGCGGGTACACCGGGGAGCTGTTTTTT.